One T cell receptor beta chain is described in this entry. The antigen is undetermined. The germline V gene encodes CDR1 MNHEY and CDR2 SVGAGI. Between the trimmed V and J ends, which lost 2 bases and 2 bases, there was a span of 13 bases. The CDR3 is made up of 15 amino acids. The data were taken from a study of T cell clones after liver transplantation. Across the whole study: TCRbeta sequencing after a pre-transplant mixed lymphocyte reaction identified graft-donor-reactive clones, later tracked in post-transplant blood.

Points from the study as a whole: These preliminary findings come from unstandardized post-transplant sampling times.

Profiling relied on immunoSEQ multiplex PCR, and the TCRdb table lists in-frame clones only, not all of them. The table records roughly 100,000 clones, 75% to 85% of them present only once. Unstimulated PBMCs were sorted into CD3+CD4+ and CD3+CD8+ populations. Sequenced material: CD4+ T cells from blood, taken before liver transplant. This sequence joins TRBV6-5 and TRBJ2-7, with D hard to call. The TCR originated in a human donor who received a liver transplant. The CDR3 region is CASSYTSRPPYEQYF. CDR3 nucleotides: TGTGCCAGCAGTTACACGTCTCGCCCCCCCTACGAGCAGTACTTC.